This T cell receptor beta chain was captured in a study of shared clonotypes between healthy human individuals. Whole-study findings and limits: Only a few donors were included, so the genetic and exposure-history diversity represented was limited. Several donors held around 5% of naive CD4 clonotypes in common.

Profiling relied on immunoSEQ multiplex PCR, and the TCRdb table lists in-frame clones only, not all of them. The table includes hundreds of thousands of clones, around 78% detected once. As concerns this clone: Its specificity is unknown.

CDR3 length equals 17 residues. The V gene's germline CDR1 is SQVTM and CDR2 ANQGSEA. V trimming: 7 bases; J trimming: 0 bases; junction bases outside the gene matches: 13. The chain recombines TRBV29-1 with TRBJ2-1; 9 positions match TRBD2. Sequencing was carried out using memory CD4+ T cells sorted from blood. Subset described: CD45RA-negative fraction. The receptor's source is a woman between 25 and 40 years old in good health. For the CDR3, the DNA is TGCAGCGCCGGAGGGCTAGCGGGATCGGCCTCCTACAATGAGCAGTTCTTC. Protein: CSAGGLAGSASYNEQFF.